This T cell receptor beta chain was profiled in a study of T cell repertoires in cytomegalovirus infection. Study context: Through public TCR beta signatures, both CMV infection and matching HLA type were indicated.

TCRdb used MiXCR to reprocess the reads, holding one entry per CDR3 protein. The sample has approximately 130,000 distinct CDR3 sequences, 20% to 30% seen once; the top ten hold 30% to 40%. CDR3 length: 16 residues. With V trimmed by 5 bases and J by 2 bases, 6 bases remained unmatched. Germline V CDR1 and CDR2: SEHNR, FQNEAQ (reference sequence). Turning to this clonotype: Its specificity is unknown.

General study results and limits: Based on cumulative public TCR beta family frequency, carriers of CMV plus the relevant HLA were identified. The study found HLA-C-restricted CMV-specific TCR beta clonotypes dominating the ex vivo response.

The V and J genes are TRBV7-9 and TRBJ2-3; 11 bases align to TRBD2. Sequenced sample: PBMCs, sequenced either directly or after in vitro stimulation (not recorded which). This TCR came from a human donor in good health (CMV status not recorded). Some clones in this sample may be carry-over from other donors' samples. The CDR3: CASSATTSGTTDTQYF. The DNA for the CDR3 is TGTGCCAGCAGCGCCACGACTAGCGGGACCACAGATACGCAGTATTTT.